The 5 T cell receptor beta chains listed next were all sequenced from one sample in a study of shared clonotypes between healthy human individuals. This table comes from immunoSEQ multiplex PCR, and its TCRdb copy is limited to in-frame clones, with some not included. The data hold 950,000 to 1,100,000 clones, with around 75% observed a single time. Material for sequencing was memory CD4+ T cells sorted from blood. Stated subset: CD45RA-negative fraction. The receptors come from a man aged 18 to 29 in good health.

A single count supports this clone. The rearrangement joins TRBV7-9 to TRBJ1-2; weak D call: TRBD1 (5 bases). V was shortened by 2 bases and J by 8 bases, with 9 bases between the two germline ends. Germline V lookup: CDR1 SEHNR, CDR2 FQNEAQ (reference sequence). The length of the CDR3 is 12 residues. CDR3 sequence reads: CASSLPGLGYTF. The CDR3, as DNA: TGTGCCAGCAGCTTACCAGGGCTGGGCTACACCTTC.

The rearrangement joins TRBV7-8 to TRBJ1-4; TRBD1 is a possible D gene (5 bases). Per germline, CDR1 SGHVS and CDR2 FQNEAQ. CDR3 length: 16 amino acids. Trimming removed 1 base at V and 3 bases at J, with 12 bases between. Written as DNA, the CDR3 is TGTGCCAGCAGCTTAGGGGACCTTGGACCTAATGAAAAACTGTTTTTT. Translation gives CASSLGDLGPNEKLFF.

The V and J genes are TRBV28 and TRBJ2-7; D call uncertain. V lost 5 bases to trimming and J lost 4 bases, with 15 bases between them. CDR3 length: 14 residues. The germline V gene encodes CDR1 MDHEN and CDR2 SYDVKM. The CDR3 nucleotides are TGTGCCAGCAGTCCAAGAACCAGTGCATACGAGCAGTACTTC. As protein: CASSPRTSAYEQYF.

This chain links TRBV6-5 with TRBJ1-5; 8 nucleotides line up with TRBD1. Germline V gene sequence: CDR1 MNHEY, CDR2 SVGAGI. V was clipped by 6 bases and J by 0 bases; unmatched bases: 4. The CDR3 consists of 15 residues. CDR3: CASRPDRVSNQPQHF. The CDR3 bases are TGTGCCAGCAGACCGGACAGGGTTAGCAATCAGCCCCAGCATTTT.

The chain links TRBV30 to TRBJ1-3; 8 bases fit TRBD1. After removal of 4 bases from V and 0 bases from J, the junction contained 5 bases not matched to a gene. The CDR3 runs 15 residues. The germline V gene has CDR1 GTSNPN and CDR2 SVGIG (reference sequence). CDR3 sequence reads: CAWNDRGRSGNTIYF. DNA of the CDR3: TGTGCCTGGAACGACAGGGGCCGCTCTGGAAACACCATATATTTT.